This passage covers 15 T cell receptor beta chains from one sample sequenced in a study of naive and memory T cell subsets. An equimolar mix of two oligonucleotides served as the beta constant-region primer for TRBC1 and TRBC2. The ligated cDNA underwent four PCR rounds using SP2 and nested alpha and beta constant-region primers. Each CDR3 protein gets one entry after TCRdb re-called the UMI-ligation and nested PCR reads with MiXCR. This table has tens of thousands of distinct CDR3 sequences, over 9% appearing once. Sequences were obtained from naive CD8+ T cells from blood. The source is a human donor in good health.

This clonotype was observed a few times. V gene TRBV6-1 combines with J gene TRBJ2-5, with D perhaps given as TRBD1 or TRBD2 (5 bases each). From germline, CDR1 is MNHNS and CDR2 SASEGT. The CDR3 consists of 16 residues. Deletions cut 6 bases from V and 2 bases from J, with 19 bases between. The CDR3 DNA sequence: TGTGCCAGCAGGGTCGCGAGGGGCCCGAGTCAAGAGACCCAGTACTTC. It is translated as CASRVARGPSQETQYF.

The chain links TRBV7-9 to TRBJ2-5; 7 bases agree with TRBD2. V was pared by 1 base and J by 5 bases, with 7 bases of the junction left unmatched. This CDR3 spans 15 amino acids. Germline V gene sequence: CDR1 SEHNR, CDR2 FQNEAQ (reference sequence). CDR3 sequence: CASSLVGLGVETQYF. The DNA of the CDR3 is TGTGCCAGCAGCTTAGTCGGACTAGGGGTGGAGACCCAGTACTTC.

The chain combines TRBV6-2 or TRBV6-3 with TRBJ1-5; D is unresolved. CDR3 size: 15 residues. Looked up from germline, CDR1 is MNHEY and CDR2 is SVGEGT. The V end was cut by 6 bases, the J end by 3 bases, with 15 bases between. CDR3: CASSPWGGYNQPQHF. CDR3 coding DNA: TGTGCCAGCAGCCCATGGGGAGGGTACAATCAGCCCCAGCATTTT.

The sample holds many counts of this clonotype. Mismatch with germline at one junction end may stem from a read error. The rearrangement links TRBV28 to TRBJ2-3; D perhaps matches TRBD2 (6 bases). The CDR3 totals 18 residues. The germline CDR1 and CDR2 sequences are MDHEN and SYDVKM. In DNA, the CDR3 is TGTGCCAGCACTTTAGAAGGTTCTGGCGGGATATGGGCAGATACGCAGTATTTT. Amino acids: CASTLEGSGGIWADTQYF.

This clonotype came up a few times. The rearrangement uses TRBV28 and TRBJ2-7; 7 nucleotides line up with TRBD1. Trimming at V came to 6 bases and at J to 3 bases, leaving 8 bases not matched to a gene. In germline, CDR1 is MDHEN, CDR2 SYDVKM. The CDR3 is 14 residues long. CDR3: CASRIDRDLYEQYF. The CDR3 DNA is TGTGCCAGCAGAATCGACAGGGATCTCTACGAGCAGTACTTC.

This clonotype has a count of ten or more. The chain combines TRBV5-1 with TRBJ1-1, with D unresolved. The CDR3 covers 13 residues. Trimming left V 1 base short and J 1 base short, with 5 bases between. Germline lookup yields CDR1 SGHRS and CDR2 YFSETQ. Written as DNA, the CDR3 is TGCGCCAGCAGCTTGCGCAAGAACACTGAAGCTTTCTTT. Translation: CASSLRKNTEAFF. The variable domain in full, completed from reference TRBV5-1 and TRBJ1-1, reads KAGVTQTPRYLIKTRGQQVTLSCSPISGHRSVSWYQQTPGQGLQFLFEYFSETQRNKGNFPGRFSGRQFSNSRSEMNVSTLELGDSALYLCASSLRKNTEAFFGQGTRLTVV.

The V and J genes are TRBV6-1 and TRBJ2-7; D is undetermined. Germline V gene lookup returns CDR1 MNHNS and CDR2 SASEGT. Trimming cost V 3 bases and J 5 bases, with 11 bases left between them. The CDR3 totals 13 residues. CDR3 region: CASSEARQHEQYF. DNA of the CDR3: TGTGCCAGCAGTGAGGCCCGCCAGCACGAGCAGTACTTC.

This clonotype was seen repeatedly, ten times or more. This chain joins TRBV6-5 and TRBJ2-1, with a weak D call TRBD1 (6 bases). V was cut by 4 bases and J by 9 bases, with 10 bases left in between. The CDR3 runs to 12 residues. CDR1 is MNHEY and CDR2 is SVGAGI in the germline V gene. CDR3: CASSLDRREQFF. Here the CDR3 DNA reads TGTGCCAGCAGTTTGGACAGACGTGAGCAGTTCTTC.

Many counts were recorded for this clonotype. The rearrangement uses TRBV29-1 and TRBJ1-5, with 10 nucleotides matching TRBD1. Germline lookup yields CDR1 SQVTM and CDR2 ANQGSEA. Trimming removed 4 bases from V and 5 bases from J; junction bases left unmatched: 5. The CDR3 length is 14 residues. This CDR3 is CSVGPGTGDQPQHF. DNA for the CDR3: TGCAGCGTTGGGCCCGGGACAGGGGATCAGCCCCAGCATTTT. Full variable domain (remainder filled in from reference TRBV29-1 and TRBJ1-5): SAVISQKPSRDICQRGTSLTIQCQVDSQVTMMFWYRQQPGQSLTLIATANQGSEATYESGFVIDKFPISRPNLTFSTLTVSNMSPEDSSIYLCSVGPGTGDQPQHFGDGTRLSIL.

This clonotype was seen ten or more times. The genes are TRBV10-3 and TRBJ2-2; D call uncertain. The CDR3 totals 17 residues. The ends were cut back, 8 bases at V and 0 bases at J, with 19 bases in the middle. Germline CDR1 reads ENHRY; CDR2 reads SYGVKD. The CDR3 DNA follows: TGTGCCATCCCACTAACAACGGAGTCCACGAACACCGGGGAGCTGTTTTTT. Its translation is CAIPLTTESTNTGELFF.

This clonotype was counted ten times or more. This chain connects TRBV29-1 to TRBJ2-7; the match to TRBD2 covers 11 bases. V lost 4 bases to trimming and J lost 1 base; unmatched junction nucleotides: 6. The CDR3 has 15 amino acids. From germline, CDR1 is SQVTM and CDR2 ANQGSEA. The CDR3 loop reads CSVGSLAGGSYEQYF. CDR3 sequence (DNA): TGCAGCGTTGGGTCGCTAGCGGGAGGTTCCTACGAGCAGTACTTC.

Concerning this clonotype: Possible read error: a much larger clone is one base away. V and J are TRBV6-2 or TRBV6-3 and TRBJ1-2, with TRBD1 as a possible D gene (5 bases). The CDR3 contains 13 residues. The germline gives CDR1 MNHEY, CDR2 SVGEGT. CDR3 in amino acids: CASSLTAFYGDTF. Here the CDR3 DNA reads TGTGCCAGCAGCCTGACAGCTTTCTATGGCGACACCTTC.

The V and J genes are TRBV14 and TRBJ2-7; 7 bases are a match to TRBD1. The length of the CDR3 is 15 residues. The germline CDR1 and CDR2 sequences are SGHDN and FVKESK. Germline trimming cut 1 base from V and 6 bases from J; bases unmatched to any gene: 9. CDR3 nucleotides: TGTGCCAGCAGCCAAGTGGTTGGGACAGAGAGCGAGCAGTACTTC. This gives the protein CASSQVVGTESEQYF.

The gene calls are TRBV5-1 and TRBJ2-7, with D maybe TRBD1 (5 bases). The germline V and J ends were trimmed by 4 bases and 0 bases, with 11 bases remaining between them. There are 14 residues in the CDR3. CDR1 SGHRS and CDR2 YFSETQ come from the germline V gene. The CDR3 bases are TGCGCCAGCAGCACCAGGGTGGGCTCCTACGAGCAGTACTTC. Its translation is CASSTRVGSYEQYF.

J is TRBJ2-7 and V is TRBV13; 8 bases match TRBD1. CDR1 is PRHDT, CDR2 FYEKMQ, per germline (reference sequence). The length of the CDR3 is 14 residues. J gave up 3 bases and V 5 bases, and 6 bases lay outside the gene matches. CDR3 in amino acids: CASSARDRNYEQYF. Written as DNA, the CDR3 is TGTGCCAGCAGCGCCCGGGACAGGAACTACGAGCAGTACTTC.